This T cell receptor beta chain originates from a study of response to subunit inactivated influenza vaccine. MiXCR, applied by TCRdb to the RT-PCR reads, yields one record per CDR3 protein. Of about 520,000 distinct CDR3 sequences listed, roughly 23% are singletons. As regards this clonotype: The target antigen is unknown.

Study outcomes and limitations: The authors suggested that few new T cells are recruited per seasonal influenza vaccination.

Here the sequenced sample was CD4+ T cells sorted from PBMCs, taken roughly 5 days after vaccination. This clonotype was obtained from a man aged 50 to 59 who received an inactivated influenza vaccine.

The CDR3 DNA follows: TGTGCCAGCAGAAGGGCGGGACCATCCTACAATGAGCAGTTCTTC. Its translation is CASRRAGPSYNEQFF. The chain uses TRBV27 and TRBJ2-1; D might be TRBD2 (6 bases). Trimming stripped 6 bases from V and 1 base from J, with 13 bases between. The germline V gene encodes CDR1 MNHEY and CDR2 SMNVEV (reference sequence). The CDR3 runs 15 residues.